This T cell receptor (beta chain) came from a study of regulatory T cells in long-lasting Graves disease. Arm-PCR of CDR3 regions with iRepertoire HTBI primers generated TCR beta libraries. MiXCR, run by TCRdb on the multiplex PCR reads, gives a single entry per CDR3 protein. The sample carries 530,000 or so distinct CDR3 sequences, about 16% recorded once. With V trimmed by 5 bases and J by 8 bases, 8 bases remained unmatched. The CDR3 contains 15 residues. The germline CDR1 and CDR2 sequences are SGHAT and FQNNGV. Indicated time point: newly diagnosed GD, antithyroid drugs for less than 3 months. Preparation of the TCR library used RNA extracted from PBMCs. This clonotype was seen repeatedly, ten times or more. The sample was also reused in another study, on T cells in Graves' hyperthyroidism and ophthalmopathy.

This specimen consisted of peripheral blood mononuclear cells (PBMCs), obtained at new diagnosis, from a patient treated with antithyroid drugs. The sequence was obtained from a young man with Graves disease. The chain couples TRBV11-2 to TRBJ2-2, with 10 nucleotides matching TRBD2. The CDR3 spells CASSPAGGPSGELFF. The CDR3, as DNA: TGTGCCAGCAGCCCAGCGGGAGGGCCATCGGGGGAGCTGTTTTTT. Full variable domain (outside the CDR3, taken from reference TRBV11-2 and TRBJ2-2): EAGVAQSPRYKIIEKRQSVAFWCNPISGHATLYWYQQILGQGPKLLIQFQNNGVVDDSQLPKDRFSAERLKGVDSTLKIQPAKLEDSAVYLCASSPAGGPSGELFFGEGSRLTVL.